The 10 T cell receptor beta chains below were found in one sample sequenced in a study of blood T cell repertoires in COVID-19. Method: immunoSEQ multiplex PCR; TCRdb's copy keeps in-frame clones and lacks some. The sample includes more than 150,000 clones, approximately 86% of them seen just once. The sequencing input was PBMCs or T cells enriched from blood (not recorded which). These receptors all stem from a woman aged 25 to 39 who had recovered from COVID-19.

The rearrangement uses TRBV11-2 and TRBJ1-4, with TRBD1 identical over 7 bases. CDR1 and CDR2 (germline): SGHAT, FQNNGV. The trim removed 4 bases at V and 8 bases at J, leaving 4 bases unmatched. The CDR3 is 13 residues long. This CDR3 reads CASSSTGEEKLFF. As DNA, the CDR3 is TGTGCCAGCAGCTCTACAGGGGAAGAAAAACTGTTTTTT. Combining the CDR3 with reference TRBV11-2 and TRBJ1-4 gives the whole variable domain EAGVAQSPRYKIIEKRQSVAFWCNPISGHATLYWYQQILGQGPKLLIQFQNNGVVDDSQLPKDRFSAERLKGVDSTLKIQPAKLEDSAVYLCASSSTGEEKLFFGSGTQLSVL.

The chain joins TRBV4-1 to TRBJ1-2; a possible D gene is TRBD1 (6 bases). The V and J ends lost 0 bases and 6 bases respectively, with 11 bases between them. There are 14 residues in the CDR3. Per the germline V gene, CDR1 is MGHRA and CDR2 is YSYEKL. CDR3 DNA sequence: TGCGCCAGCAGCCAAGATCGGGGGGCGGATGGCTACACCTTC. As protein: CASSQDRGADGYTF.

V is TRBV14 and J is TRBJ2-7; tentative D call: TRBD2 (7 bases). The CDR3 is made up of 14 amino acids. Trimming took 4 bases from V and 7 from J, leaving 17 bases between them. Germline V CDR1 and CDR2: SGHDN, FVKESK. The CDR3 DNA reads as TGTGCCAGCAGCCTCTGGGGGGGGCGAGGAGAGCAGTACTTC. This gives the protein CASSLWGGRGEQYF.

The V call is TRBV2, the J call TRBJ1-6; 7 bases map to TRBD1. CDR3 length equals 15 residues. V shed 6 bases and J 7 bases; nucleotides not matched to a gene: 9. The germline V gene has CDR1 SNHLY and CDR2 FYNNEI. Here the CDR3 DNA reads TGTGCCAGCAGCCAAGACAGGGTCTACAATTCACCCCTCCACTTT. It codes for CASSQDRVYNSPLHF.

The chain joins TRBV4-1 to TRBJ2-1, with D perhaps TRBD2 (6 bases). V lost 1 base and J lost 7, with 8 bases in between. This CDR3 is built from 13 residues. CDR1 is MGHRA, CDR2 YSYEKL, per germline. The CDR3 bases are TGCGCCAGCAGCCAAGGGACTATGAATGAGCAGTTCTTC. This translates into CASSQGTMNEQFF.

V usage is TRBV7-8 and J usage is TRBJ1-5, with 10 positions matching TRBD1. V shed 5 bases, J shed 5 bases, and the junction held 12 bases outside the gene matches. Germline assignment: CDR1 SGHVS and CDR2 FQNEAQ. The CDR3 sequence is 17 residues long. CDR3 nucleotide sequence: TGTGCCAGCAGCCCGAGAAGAGCCGGGACAGGGGATCAGCCCCAGCATTTT. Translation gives CASSPRRAGTGDQPQHF.

The CDR3, as DNA: TGCGCCAGCAGCCAACCCACTAGCGGGGGGCACAATCGGACCCAGTACTTC. Protein: CASSQPTSGGHNRTQYF. This chain joins TRBV4-1 and TRBJ2-5, with TRBD2 matching over 12 bases. With V trimmed by 2 bases and J by 7 bases, 11 bases remained unmatched. CDR1 is MGHRA and CDR2 is YSYEKL in the germline V gene. This CDR3 has 17 amino acids.

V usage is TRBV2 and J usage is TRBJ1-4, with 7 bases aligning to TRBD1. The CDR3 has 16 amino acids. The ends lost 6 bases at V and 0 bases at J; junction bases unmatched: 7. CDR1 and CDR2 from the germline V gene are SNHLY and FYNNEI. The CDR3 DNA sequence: TGTGCCAGCAGCCACGACAGGGATGCAACTAATGAAAAACTGTTTTTT. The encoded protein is CASSHDRDATNEKLFF.

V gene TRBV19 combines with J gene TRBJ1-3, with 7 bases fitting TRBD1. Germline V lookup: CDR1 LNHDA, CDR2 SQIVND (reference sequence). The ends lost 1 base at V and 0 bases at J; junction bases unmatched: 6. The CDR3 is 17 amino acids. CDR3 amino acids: CASSIGRTGDSGNTIYF. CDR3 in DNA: TGTGCCAGTAGTATAGGAAGGACAGGAGACTCTGGAAACACCATATATTTT.

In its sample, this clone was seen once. CDR3 amino acids: CASRLAGPSTDTQYF. The CDR3 DNA reads as TGTGCCAGCAGACTAGCGGGGCCGAGCACAGATACGCAGTATTTT. This rearrangement joins TRBV6-5 to TRBJ2-3, with 10 bases aligning to TRBD2. V shed 6 bases and J 0 bases; nucleotides not matched to a gene: 3. Germline V gene sequence: CDR1 MNHEY, CDR2 SVGAGI. This CDR3 spans 15 amino acids.